The clone carrying this T cell receptor (beta chain) was observed once. This entry belongs to a study of blood T cell repertoires in COVID-19. Study-wide context: Material from acute and convalescent COVID-19 was sourced from the United States, Italy and Spain.

V dropped 3 bases and J dropped 2 bases, with 10 bases sitting between them. This CDR3 is built from 14 residues. Germline assignment: CDR1 MDHEN and CDR2 SYDVKM. Per the study methods: Researchers report that nucleated cell counts were estimated from reference gene primer amplification. The data were produced by immunoSEQ multiplex PCR, yet TCRdb's version contains in-frame clones alone and is incomplete. V and J calls and clone size are those listed in that table; D and trimming were worked out from the DNA. The table shows fewer than 75,000 clones, with 80% to 85% occurring only once. V usage is TRBV28 and J usage is TRBJ1-2, with D possibly being TRBD1 (6 bases). The source of this sequence is a human donor in a cohort sampled during active COVID-19. Source material: peripheral blood. CDR3 amino acids: CASSFPGANYGYTF. CDR3 coding DNA: TGTGCCAGCAGTTTCCCAGGGGCGAACTATGGCTACACCTTC.